The clone carrying this TCR beta chain ranks as medium-sized. No antigen is known for it. TCRdb used MiXCR to reprocess the reads, holding one entry per CDR3 protein. Of over 100,000 distinct CDR3 sequences listed, 10% were seen once; the top ten hold roughly 31%. The CDR3 runs 15 residues. With 6 bases clipped from V and 6 bases from J, the junction kept 11 bases outside the gene matches. The germline V gene encodes CDR1 MNHNS and CDR2 SASEGT. This sample was taken from a study of T cell repertoires in cytomegalovirus infection. Across the study: Matching HLA type and CMV infection were both indicated by public TCR beta signatures. Whole-study results and caveats: In two of eight donors, the top clonotype was HLA-C-restricted CMV-specific. Totalled public TCR beta family frequency picked out people who carried CMV plus the relevant HLA.

Sequencing was carried out using PBMCs, sequenced either directly or after in vitro stimulation (not recorded which). The rearrangement uses TRBV6-1 and TRBJ1-5; 7 nucleotides match TRBD1. The receptor was derived from a human donor in good health (CMV status not recorded). Some clones in this sample may be carry-over from other donors' samples. This chain's CDR3 is CASRKTGDRGQPQHF. The CDR3 DNA reads TGTGCCAGCAGAAAAACAGGGGACCGGGGTCAGCCCCAGCATTTT.